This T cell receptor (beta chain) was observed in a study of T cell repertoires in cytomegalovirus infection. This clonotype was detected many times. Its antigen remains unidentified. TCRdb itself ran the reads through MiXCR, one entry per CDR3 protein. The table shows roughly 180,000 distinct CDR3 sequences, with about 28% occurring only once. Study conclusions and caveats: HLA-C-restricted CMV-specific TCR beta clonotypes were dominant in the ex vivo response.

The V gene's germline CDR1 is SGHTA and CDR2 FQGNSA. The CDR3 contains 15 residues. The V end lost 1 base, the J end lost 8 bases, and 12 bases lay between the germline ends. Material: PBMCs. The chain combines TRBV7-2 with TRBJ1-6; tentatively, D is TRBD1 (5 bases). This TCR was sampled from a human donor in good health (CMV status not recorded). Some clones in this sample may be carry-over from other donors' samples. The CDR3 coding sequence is TGTGCCAGCAGCTTAGGGGGGAGTTGGGATTCACCCCTCCACTTT. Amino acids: CASSLGGSWDSPLHF.